This T cell receptor beta chain was obtained from a study of technical replicates of blood from a handful of donors. Using immunoSEQ multiplex PCR, the repertoire was profiled, and TCRdb retains in-frame clones only, with some absent. The sample has about 97,000 clones; 90% to 97% are singletons. The J segment lost 3 bases and the V segment lost 5 bases, leaving 10 bases of the junction unmatched. CDR1 and CDR2 (germline): SGHTA, FQGNSA. The CDR3 runs to 16 residues. The receptor's source is a human donor in good health. The sample consisted of T cells isolated from PBMCs. This chain joins TRBV7-2 and TRBJ2-7, with 10 bases fitting TRBD2. The CDR3 loop is CASSQLTLAGYYEQYF. The CDR3 DNA reads as TGTGCCAGCAGCCAGCTTACACTAGCGGGGTACTACGAGCAGTACTTC.